The 21 T cell receptor beta chains listed next were all sequenced from one sample in a study of T-cell reconstitution after alpha-beta-depleted transplantation in children (dated by TCRdb to 2016 to 2018). Taken with the paper, the label for treatment or condition translates to: allogeneic hematopoietic cell transplantation with graft depleted of TCRalphabeta T cells and CD19 B cells. The library was built by means of PCR. The run used an Illumina HiSeq 2500. To normalize quantification of the TCRbeta repertoire, the TCR libraries were built with molecular barcoding that relied on unique molecular identifiers. The public reads were reprocessed in TCRdb via fastp at Q25 and MiXCR, keeping in-frame beta chains. Here each entry gathers all rows of one CDR3 protein and keeps the most common genes and DNA. This sample holds 500,000 or so distinct CDR3 sequences; about an eighth were observed only once. The ten largest make up 14% of the sample.

This material consisted of PBMCs, mostly from graft donor cells, taken 180 days after TCRalphabeta/CD19-depleted stem cell transplant. The source of these receptors is a female patient aged 2-15 years who had a stem cell transplant for aplastic anemia, so the T cells may come from the graft donor.

This clonotype was counted many times. The chain carries TRBV3-1 and TRBJ1-2; 8 bases agree with TRBD1. The germline V gene has CDR1 LGHDT and CDR2 YNNKEL (reference sequence). The CDR3 covers 15 residues. Germline trimming cut 1 base from V and 4 bases from J; bases unmatched to any gene: 5. The CDR3 reads CASSQGDGQGYGYTF. The CDR3 DNA reads TGTGCCAGCAGCCAAGGTGACGGACAGGGCTATGGCTACACCTTC.

A few counts support this clonotype. This chain uses TRBV18 with TRBJ1-3; 7 nucleotides line up with TRBD1. V was clipped by 6 bases and J by 1 base; unmatched bases: 9. This CDR3 contains 16 residues. The germline V gene has CDR1 KGHSH and CDR2 LQKENI. The CDR3 bases are TGTGCCAGCTCTCTGGACAGGAAGACTTCTGGAAACACCATATATTTT. Translation: CASSLDRKTSGNTIYF.

The gene calls are TRBV20-1 and TRBJ2-7, with D maybe TRBD1 (5 bases). Per germline, CDR1 DFQATT and CDR2 SNEGSKA (reference sequence). With 3 bases removed from V and 6 bases from J, the gap between germline ends came to 15 bases. The CDR3 runs to 13 residues. Here the CDR3 DNA reads TGCAGTGCTAGTCGACAGAGAGCTGGCGAGCAGTACTTC. This sequence encodes CSASRQRAGEQYF.

The sample holds many counts of this clonotype. V and J are TRBV7-2 and TRBJ2-5, with 10 nucleotides matching TRBD1. V lost 4 bases and J lost 5; bases outside the gene matches: 10. There are 16 residues in the CDR3. Germline loops: CDR1 SGHTA, CDR2 FQGNSA. The CDR3 here is CASSSMTGGAGETQYF. The CDR3 coding sequence is TGTGCCAGCAGCTCCATGACAGGGGGCGCCGGGGAGACCCAGTACTTC.

This clonotype has just a few counts. The V gene is TRBV12-3 or TRBV12-4, the J gene TRBJ2-2, with TRBD1 matching over 9 bases. With 3 bases clipped from V and 7 bases from J, the junction kept 6 bases outside the gene matches. There are 15 residues in the CDR3. This chain's CDR3 is CASSLRDRVIGELFF. CDR3 in DNA: TGTGCCAGCAGTTTGAGGGACAGGGTTATCGGGGAGCTGTTTTTT.

J is TRBJ2-3 and V is TRBV5-1, with D hard to call. Germline CDR1 reads SGHRS; CDR2 reads YFSETQ. Trimming took off 4 bases at V and 5 bases at J, with 14 bases between the two ends. The CDR3 extends over 14 amino acids. CDR3 coding DNA: TGCGCCAGCAGCCCGATCCTTGATGGAGATACGCAGTATTTT. Translating gives CASSPILDGDTQYF.

This clonotype was counted only a few times. This chain connects TRBV9 to TRBJ2-1; D ambiguous. There are 15 residues in the CDR3. Germline V CDR1 and CDR2: SGDLS, YYNGEE. V shed 4 bases and J shed 0 bases, with 11 bases lying between them. CDR3 bases: TGTGCCAGCAGCCCTCGGATGAGCTCCTACAATGAGCAGTTCTTC. It yields the protein CASSPRMSSYNEQFF.

This clonotype was picked up a small number of times. The conserved phenylalanine or tryptophan normally closing the CDR3 is absent here, so this likely arose from a read error. Because the CDR3's place on the DNA is in doubt, the DNA is left out and the CDR3 is given as listed by TCRdb. The V call is TRBV9, the J call TRBJ2-7; the table calls TRBD1, which could not be checked here. Germline CDR1 and CDR2: SGDLS and YYNGEE. From its first to its last residue, the CDR3 has 11 amino acids. This CDR3 is CASSVSLGQGN.

This chain joins TRBV6-2 or TRBV6-3 and TRBJ2-5, with D unresolved. The CDR3 spans 13 residues. V lost 6 bases, J lost 4 bases, and 12 bases lay in between. Germline-derived CDR1 and CDR2 are MNHEY and SVGEGT. In DNA form, the CDR3 reads TGTGCCAGCAGCCGGTCCCCATCAGAGACCCAGTACTTC. Residues: CASSRSPSETQYF.

This clonotype was recorded at least ten times. This chain links TRBV29-1 with TRBJ2-2; D might be TRBD1 (6 bases). Germline V CDR1 and CDR2: SQVTM, ANQGSEA. The length of the CDR3 is 16 residues. Trimming took 0 bases from V and 1 from J, leaving 12 bases between them. The CDR3 DNA sequence: TGCAGCGTTGAAGAACGTCAGGGGAGGAACACCGGGGAGCTGTTTTTT. Encoded protein: CSVEERQGRNTGELFF.

The genes are TRBV6-6 and TRBJ2-1; 7 bases agree with TRBD2. V shed 6 bases, J shed 7 bases, and the junction held 6 bases outside the gene matches. The CDR3 runs to 13 residues. Per the germline V gene, CDR1 is MNHNY and CDR2 is SVGAGI (reference sequence). DNA of the CDR3: TGTGCCAGCAGCGGATTGCGGGAGAATGAGCAGTTCTTC. This translates into CASSGLRENEQFF.

The rearrangement links TRBV2 to TRBJ1-5; D is unresolved. The CDR3 sequence is 17 residues long. With 6 bases removed from V and 4 bases from J, the gap between germline ends came to 22 bases. CDR1 is SNHLY, CDR2 FYNNEI, per germline. CDR3 region: CASRQRRTASGNQPQHF. For the CDR3, the DNA is TGTGCCAGCAGACAAAGGAGGACCGCCTCTGGGAATCAGCCCCAGCATTTT. The whole variable domain, filled in from reference TRBV2 and TRBJ1-5, reads EPEVTQTPSHQVTQMGQEVILRCVPISNHLYFYWYRQILGQKVEFLVSFYNNEISEKSEIFDDQFSVERPDGSNFTLKIRSTKLEDSAMYFCASRQRRTASGNQPQHFGDGTRLSIL.

This clonotype was counted only a few times. The rearrangement uses TRBV19 and TRBJ1-2; 7 bases match TRBD1. The CDR3 runs 14 residues. The germline V gene encodes CDR1 LNHDA and CDR2 SQIVND (reference sequence). The trim removed 3 bases at V and 4 bases at J, leaving 5 bases unmatched. CDR3 sequence (DNA): TGTGCCAGTAGTATCGACAGGGCCGTCTATGGCTACACCTTC. The encoded protein is CASSIDRAVYGYTF.

This clonotype was seen at least ten times. The chain recombines TRBV18 with TRBJ2-7, with D possibly TRBD1 on 6 matching bases. CDR3 length equals 13 residues. In germline, CDR1 is KGHSH, CDR2 LQKENI. The V gene lost 5 bases and the J gene lost 4 bases, with 12 bases spanning the gap. DNA of the CDR3: TGTGCCAGCTCAACTGACAGGCTATACGAGCAGTACGTC. This translates into CASSTDRLYEQYV.

The rearrangement links TRBV4-3 to TRBJ2-5, with 8 bases lining up with TRBD2. Per the germline V gene, CDR1 is LGHNA and CDR2 is YSLEER. This CDR3 is 16 amino acids long. Trimming cost V 4 bases and J 2 bases; bases outside gene matches: 9. CDR3 amino acids: CASSLLGGLGQETQYF. The CDR3 nucleotides are TGCGCCAGCAGCCTACTGGGGGGACTAGGTCAAGAGACCCAGTACTTC.

This sequence joins TRBV7-2 and TRBJ2-1; possibly TRBD1 or TRBD2 for D (5 bases each). This CDR3 comprises 16 residues. Germline V lookup: CDR1 SGHTA, CDR2 FQGNSA. Trimming took off 3 bases at V and 8 bases at J, with 20 bases between the two ends. CDR3 in amino acids: CASSFKTGTPWHEQFF. Here the CDR3 DNA reads TGTGCCAGCAGCTTCAAGACCGGGACCCCCTGGCATGAGCAGTTCTTC.

This clonotype has a count of ten or more. V gene TRBV28 combines with J gene TRBJ2-7, with 8 bases that match TRBD1. V gave up 4 bases and J gave up 0 bases; unmatched junction bases: 8. In germline, CDR1 is MDHEN, CDR2 SYDVKM. CDR3 length: 16 residues. DNA of the CDR3: TGTGCCAGCAGTTCCCCCGGGGACAGGAGCTCCTACGAGCAGTACTTC. Translation gives CASSSPGDRSSYEQYF.

This rearrangement joins TRBV11-1 to TRBJ2-2; possible D gene TRBD2, 5 bases. This CDR3 region has 14 residues. Germline V gene sequence: CDR1 SGHAT, CDR2 FQDESV (reference sequence). Trimming shortened V by 4 bases and J by 3 bases, and 9 bases separated the two germline ends. Here the CDR3 reads CASSSSRDTGELFF. Written as DNA, the CDR3 is TGTGCCAGCAGCTCCTCGAGGGACACCGGGGAGCTGTTTTTT. The full variable domain, rest sourced from reference TRBV11-1 and TRBJ2-2, is EAEVAQSPRYKITEKSQAVAFWCDPISGHATLYWYRQILGQGPELLVQFQDESVVDDSQLPKDRFSAERLKGVDSTLKIQPAELGDSAMYLCASSSSRDTGELFFGEGSRLTVL.

This clonotype has ten or more counts. This chain uses TRBV3-1 with TRBJ1-1; 8 nucleotides agree with TRBD1. The germline V gene has CDR1 LGHDT and CDR2 YNNKEL (reference sequence). The V gene end was trimmed by 5 bases and the J gene end by 0 bases; junction bases not matched to a gene: 5. The CDR3 sequence is 15 residues long. The CDR3 here is CASSWGTGMNTEAFF. CDR3 bases: TGTGCCAGCAGCTGGGGGACAGGCATGAACACTGAAGCTTTCTTT.

The chain employs TRBV19 and TRBJ2-7, with 7 bases fitting TRBD1. CDR3 size: 14 residues. V was pared by 5 bases and J by 2 bases, with 6 bases of the junction left unmatched. CDR1 LNHDA and CDR2 SQIVND come from the germline V gene (reference sequence). The CDR3 reads CASSQGQRPYEQYF. DNA for the CDR3: TGTGCCAGTAGTCAGGGACAGCGACCCTACGAGCAGTACTTC.

This clonotype was detected a few times. V is TRBV29-1 and J is TRBJ2-1; D remains unclear. V shed 4 bases and J shed 5 bases, with 12 bases lying between them. The germline gives CDR1 SQVTM, CDR2 ANQGSEA. The CDR3 loop spans 13 amino acids. The CDR3 loop is CSVGGHLDNEQFF. The CDR3, as DNA: TGCAGCGTTGGTGGCCACCTCGACAATGAGCAGTTCTTC.